This section outlines one TCR beta chain sequence together with its context. This sample stems from a study of blood T cell repertoires in COVID-19. About the research overall: Spain, Italy and the United States supplied samples that represented acute and convalescent COVID-19.

Original handling: Reference gene primers were amplified, and this amplification served to estimate nucleated cell counts. The data were produced by immunoSEQ multiplex PCR, yet TCRdb's version contains in-frame clones alone and is incomplete. V and J calls and clone size follow that table, whereas D and trimming were derived from the DNA. This table holds under 130,000 clones, 85% to 90% found once. Germline V gives CDR1 SNHLY, CDR2 FYNNEI. The CDR3 runs 13 residues. V was clipped by 0 bases and J by 11 bases, with 12 bases between them. Sequenced sample: peripheral blood. The source of this sequence is an elderly woman with acute or convalescent COVID-19. This chain uses TRBV2 with TRBJ2-3; possible D gene TRBD2, 5 bases. CDR3 DNA sequence: TGTGCCAGCAGTGAAGCCGCGCCACGGGGGCAGTATTTT. Its protein product is CASSEAAPRGQYF.